This record looks at one TCR beta chain sequence and its context. These data are taken from a study of blood T cell repertoires in COVID-19. At the level of the study: COVID-19 samples from acute and convalescent phases originated in the United States, Italy and Spain. Sources were T cells, B-cell-depleted T cells, or PBMCs; the material itself was cDNA or gDNA.

The CDR3 has 14 residues. The germline CDR1 and CDR2 sequences are MNHEY and SVGAGI. Trimming cost V 7 bases and J 8 bases, with 20 bases left between them. In the original processing: Estimation of nucleated cell counts was performed using reference gene primer amplification. Profiling relied on immunoSEQ multiplex PCR, and the TCRdb table lists in-frame clones only, not all of them. V and J calls and clone size follow that table, whereas D and trimming were derived from the DNA. The data show 150,000 to 190,000 clones, 75% to 90% seen once. Sequenced sample: peripheral blood. The V call is TRBV6-5, the J call TRBJ1-2, with D tentatively TRBD1 (5 bases). The TCR sequence derives from a woman aged 35 to 49 with acute or convalescent COVID-19. This CDR3 is CASKSNSGLNGYTF. As DNA, the CDR3 is TGTGCCAGCAAATCTAATTCAGGGCTTAACGGCTACACCTTC.